The rows below give T cell receptor beta chains drawn from one sample of a study of blood T cell repertoires in COVID-19. Clones were read by immunoSEQ multiplex PCR, and TCRdb kept only the in-frame ones, dropping some. The sample yields approximately 200,000 clones, around 79% seen once. The sequenced sample consisted of peripheral blood. Receptors were obtained from a man aged 60-69 years with active or convalescent COVID-19. Both conserved end residues are part of each CDR3. Each record gives: D gene, clone size, J gene, V gene, CDR3 DNA, CDR3 protein. A D gene is named only where the DNA matches it firmly. The size entry is marked missing in some rows and otherwise reads once, few, many or a size class.

- - TRBJ1-2 TRBV12-3/TRBV12-4 TGTGCCAGCAGTTTAGCGCGGAGTGGAGGCTACACCTTC CASSLARSGGYTF
- - TRBJ2-3 TRBV5-4 TGTGCCAGCAGCTTGGTTGGGACCAGGGGAGATACGCAGTATTTT CASSLVGTRGDTQYF
- - TRBJ2-5 TRBV7-2 TGTGCCAGCAGTGGGAGCGGGGGACAGGAGACCCAGTACTTC CASSGSGGQETQYF
- - TRBJ2-7 TRBV5-4 TGTGCCAGCAGTCCCGGGACACAGGTCTACGAGCAGTACTTC CASSPGTQVYEQYF
- - TRBJ2-7 TRBV29-1 TGCAGCGCCCAGGGGGGTGGTCCTTCCGAGCAGTACTTC CSAQGGGPSEQYF
TRBD1 - TRBJ1-5 TRBV28 TGTGCCAGCAGTTCCCTCGGGACAGGGGTCAGGGGCAATCAGCCCCAGCATTTT CASSSLGTGVRGNQPQHF
- - TRBJ1-6 TRBV28 TGTGCGGATCGGGACAACCCTAATTCACCCCTCCACTTT CADRDNPNSPLHF
TRBD1 - TRBJ2-2 TRBV6-5 TGTGCCAGCTCGACAGGGTTTAGCACCGGGGAGCTGTTTTTT CASSTGFSTGELFF
TRBD2 - TRBJ2-1 TRBV5-1 TGCGCCAGCAGCCCCGGGGGAGCGGGAGCGGGCTATGAGCAGTTCTTC CASSPGGAGAGYEQFF
TRBD1 few TRBJ2-5 TRBV5-4 TGTGCCAGCAGCTTGAGCGCAGGGGGCGCATCCCCCCAGTACTTC CASSLSAGGASPQYF
TRBD1 - TRBJ2-5 TRBV7-2 TGTGCCAGCAGCTTAGTGCTCGACAGGGCCATTTCCGTCGAGACCCAGTACTTC CASSLVLDRAISVETQYF
TRBD1 - TRBJ2-7 TRBV10-3 TGTGCCATCAAGGGGACAGGCTACGAGCAGTACTTC CAIKGTGYEQYF
TRBD2 - TRBJ2-3 TRBV7-9 TGTGCCAGCAGCTTAATTGCTAGCGGGAGGTTTGTGGATACGCAGTATTTT CASSLIASGRFVDTQYF
TRBD1 - TRBJ2-6 TRBV19 TGTGCCAGTACCCCGCAGGGAGGACAGGGGGCGCGTTCTGGGGCCAACGTCCTGACTTTC CASTPQGGQGARSGANVLTF
- - TRBJ2-5 TRBV7-6 TGTGCCAGCACCTCACAATTCGGAGAAGAGACCCAGTACTTC CASTSQFGEETQYF
- few TRBJ1-1 TRBV7-2 TGTGCCAGCAGCCTATACGGGGTGCCCATGAACACTGAAGCTTTCTTT CASSLYGVPMNTEAFF
TRBD2 - TRBJ2-7 TRBV24-1 TGTGCCACAGGGACGGGGGGTTACGAGCAGTACTTC CATGTGGYEQYF
- - TRBJ2-7 TRBV29-1 TGCAGCGTTGAAGATTTTCAGGGATTCGGTGAGCAGTACTTC CSVEDFQGFGEQYF
TRBD2 - TRBJ2-2 TRBV18 TGTGCCAGCTCACCCGGGACTTTAGGACTAGCGGGATCCACCGGGGAGCTGTTTTTT CASSPGTLGLAGSTGELFF
TRBD1 - TRBJ1-2 TRBV28 TGTGCCAGCAGCATACAGGGGCCGGGCTACACCTTC CASSIQGPGYTF
- few TRBJ1-6 TRBV4-1 TGCGCCAGCAGCCAGACAGTTAATTCACCCCTCCACTTT CASSQTVNSPLHF
TRBD1 once TRBJ2-3 TRBV3-1/TRBV3-2 TGTGCCAGCAGCCAAACAGGGGCTTCCACAGATACGCAGTATTTT CASSQTGASTDTQYF
- - TRBJ1-1 TRBV19 TGTGCCACTTATAGGGAGCAGAGCACTGAAGCTTTCTTT CATYREQSTEAFF
- - TRBJ2-6 TRBV11-2 TGTGCCAGCAGCTTAGACCGGGTTGGGGCCAACGTCCTGACTTTC CASSLDRVGANVLTF
TRBD1 - TRBJ2-1 TRBV7-3 TGTGCCAGCAGCCCCCCATTGGGGACAGGGGACGGGAGGGCCGCAAATGAGCAGTTCTTC CASSPPLGTGDGRAANEQFF
TRBD1 - TRBJ2-7 TRBV7-9 TGTGCCAGCAGCTTAGAGGGACAGGGACACGAGCAGTACTTC CASSLEGQGHEQYF
TRBD2 - TRBJ2-1 TRBV2 TGTGCCAGCAGTTACGTTGCTAGCGGGTCGGCAGGTGAGCAGTTCTTC CASSYVASGSAGEQFF